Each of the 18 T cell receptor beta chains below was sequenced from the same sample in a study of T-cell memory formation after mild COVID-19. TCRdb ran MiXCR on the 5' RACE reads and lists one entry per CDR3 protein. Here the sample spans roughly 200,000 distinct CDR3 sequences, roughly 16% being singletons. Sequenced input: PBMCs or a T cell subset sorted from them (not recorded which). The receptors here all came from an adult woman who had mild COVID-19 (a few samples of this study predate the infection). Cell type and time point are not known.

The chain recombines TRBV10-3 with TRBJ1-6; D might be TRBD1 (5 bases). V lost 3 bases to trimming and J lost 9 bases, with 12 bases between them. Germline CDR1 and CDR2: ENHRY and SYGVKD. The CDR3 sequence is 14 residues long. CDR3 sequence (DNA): TGTGCCATCAGTGAAGGGGTGATTGGTTCACCCCTCCACTTT. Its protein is CAISEGVIGSPLHF.

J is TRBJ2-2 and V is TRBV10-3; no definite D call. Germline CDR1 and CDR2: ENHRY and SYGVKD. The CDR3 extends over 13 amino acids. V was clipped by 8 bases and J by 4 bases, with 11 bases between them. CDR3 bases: TGTGCCATCTCGTCGCCGGGCACCGGGGAGCTGTTTTTT. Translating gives CAISSPGTGELFF.

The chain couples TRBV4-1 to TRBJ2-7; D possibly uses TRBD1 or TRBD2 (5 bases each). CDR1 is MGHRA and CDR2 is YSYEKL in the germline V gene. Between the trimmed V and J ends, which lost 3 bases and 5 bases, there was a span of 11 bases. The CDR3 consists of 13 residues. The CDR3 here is CASSHPGTHEQYF. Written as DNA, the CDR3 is TGCGCCAGCAGCCACCCCGGGACCCACGAGCAGTACTTC.

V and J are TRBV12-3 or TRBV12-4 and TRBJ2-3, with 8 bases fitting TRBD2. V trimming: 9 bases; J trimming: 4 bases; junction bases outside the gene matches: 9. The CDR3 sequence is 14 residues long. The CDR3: CASRRGGPADTQYF. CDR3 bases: TGTGCCAGTCGACGGGGGGGGCCCGCAGATACGCAGTATTTT.

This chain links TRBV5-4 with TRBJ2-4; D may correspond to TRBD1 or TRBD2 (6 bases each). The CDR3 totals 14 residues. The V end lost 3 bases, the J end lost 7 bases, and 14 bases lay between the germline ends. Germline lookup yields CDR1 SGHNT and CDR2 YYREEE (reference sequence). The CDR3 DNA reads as TGTGCCAGCAGCTGGAGACAGGAGGGGAACATTCAGTACTTC. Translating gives CASSWRQEGNIQYF.

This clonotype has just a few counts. The CDR3 bases are TGCGCCAGCAGCCGCGGACAGGGCGCCTACGAGCAGTACTTC. It yields the protein CASSRGQGAYEQYF. The J gene is TRBJ2-7, the V gene TRBV5-1; 8 bases match TRBD1. The CDR3 consists of 14 residues. From germline, CDR1 is SGHRS and CDR2 YFSETQ. V gave up 4 bases and J gave up 2 bases; unmatched junction bases: 5.

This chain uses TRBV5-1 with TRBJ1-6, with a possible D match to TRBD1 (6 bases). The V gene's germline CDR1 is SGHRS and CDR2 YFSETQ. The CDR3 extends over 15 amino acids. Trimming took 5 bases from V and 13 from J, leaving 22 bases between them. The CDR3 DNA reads TGCGCCAGCAGGGCGGACAGCCTCACCTCATTGCCCCTCCACTTT. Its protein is CASRADSLTSLPLHF.

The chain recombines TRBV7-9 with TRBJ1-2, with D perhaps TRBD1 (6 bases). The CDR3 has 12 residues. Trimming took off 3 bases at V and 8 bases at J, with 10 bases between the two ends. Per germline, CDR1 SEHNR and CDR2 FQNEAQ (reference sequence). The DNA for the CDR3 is TGTGCCAGCAGCTTGGAGGGGGGCGGCTACACCTTC. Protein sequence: CASSLEGGGYTF.

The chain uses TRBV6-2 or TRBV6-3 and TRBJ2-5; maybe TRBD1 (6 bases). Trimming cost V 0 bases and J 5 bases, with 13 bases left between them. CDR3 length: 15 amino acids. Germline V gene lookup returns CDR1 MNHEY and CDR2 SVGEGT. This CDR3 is CASSYSGAHAETQYF. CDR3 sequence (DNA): TGTGCCAGCAGTTACTCGGGGGCCCATGCGGAGACCCAGTACTTC.

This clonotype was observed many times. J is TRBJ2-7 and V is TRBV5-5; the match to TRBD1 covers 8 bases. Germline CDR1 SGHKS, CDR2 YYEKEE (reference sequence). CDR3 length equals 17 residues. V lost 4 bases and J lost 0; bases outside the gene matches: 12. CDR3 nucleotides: TGTGCCAGCAGCCGACTTACAGGGGGTTACCCCTCCTACGAGCAGTACTTC. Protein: CASSRLTGGYPSYEQYF.

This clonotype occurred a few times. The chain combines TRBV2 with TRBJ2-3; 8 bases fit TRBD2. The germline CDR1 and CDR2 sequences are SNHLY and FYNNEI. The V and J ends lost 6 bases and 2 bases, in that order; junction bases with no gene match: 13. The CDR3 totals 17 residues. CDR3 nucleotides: TGTGCCAGCAGCCCCCTACCGGGCGGGGGGCCCACAGATACGCAGTATTTT. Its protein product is CASSPLPGGGPTDTQYF.

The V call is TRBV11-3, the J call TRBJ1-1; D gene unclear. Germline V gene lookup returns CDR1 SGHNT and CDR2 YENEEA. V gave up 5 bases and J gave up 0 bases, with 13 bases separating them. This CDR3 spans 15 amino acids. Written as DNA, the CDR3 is TGTGCCAGCAGCCCAAACGGGGATATGAACACTGAAGCTTTCTTT. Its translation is CASSPNGDMNTEAFF.

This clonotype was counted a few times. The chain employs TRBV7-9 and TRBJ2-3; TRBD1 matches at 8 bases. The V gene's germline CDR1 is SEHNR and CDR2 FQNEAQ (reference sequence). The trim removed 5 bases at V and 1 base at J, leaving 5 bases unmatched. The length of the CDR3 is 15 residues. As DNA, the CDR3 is TGTGCCAGCAGCCCCGGGACAGGAGGCACAGATACGCAGTATTTT. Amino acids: CASSPGTGGTDTQYF.

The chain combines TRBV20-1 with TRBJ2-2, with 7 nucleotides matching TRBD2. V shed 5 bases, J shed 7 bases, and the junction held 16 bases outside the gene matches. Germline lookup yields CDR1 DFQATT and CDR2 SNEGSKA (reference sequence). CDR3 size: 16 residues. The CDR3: CSARLTPGLYGGELFF. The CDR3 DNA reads TGCAGTGCTCGTCTAACCCCGGGACTATACGGCGGGGAGCTGTTTTTT.

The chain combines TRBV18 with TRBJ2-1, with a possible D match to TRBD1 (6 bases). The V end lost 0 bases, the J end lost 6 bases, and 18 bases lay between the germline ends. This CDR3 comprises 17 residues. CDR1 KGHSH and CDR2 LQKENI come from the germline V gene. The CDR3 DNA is TGTGCCAGCTCACCACCTACGACTTTAGGGGGTTTCAATGAGCAGTTCTTC. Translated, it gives CASSPPTTLGGFNEQFF.

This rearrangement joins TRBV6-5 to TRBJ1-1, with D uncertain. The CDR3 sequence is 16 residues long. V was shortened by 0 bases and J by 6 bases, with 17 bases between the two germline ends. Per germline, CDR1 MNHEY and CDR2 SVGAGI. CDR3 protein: CASSYSGRVGGPEAFF. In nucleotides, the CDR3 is TGTGCCAGCAGTTACTCGGGGAGGGTTGGAGGTCCTGAAGCTTTCTTT.

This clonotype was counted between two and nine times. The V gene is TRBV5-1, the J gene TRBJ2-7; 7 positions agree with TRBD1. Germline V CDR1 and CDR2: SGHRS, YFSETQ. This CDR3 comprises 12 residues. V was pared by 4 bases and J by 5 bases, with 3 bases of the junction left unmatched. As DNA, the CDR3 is TGCGCCAGCAGCCATACAGGGGACGAGCAGTACTTC. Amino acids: CASSHTGDEQYF.

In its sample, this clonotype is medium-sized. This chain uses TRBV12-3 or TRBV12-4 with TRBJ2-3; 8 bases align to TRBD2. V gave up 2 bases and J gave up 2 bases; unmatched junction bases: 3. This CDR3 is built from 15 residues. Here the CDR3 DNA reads TGTGCCAGCAGTTTAAGCGGGGGCCCCACAGATACGCAGTATTTT. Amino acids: CASSLSGGPTDTQYF.